The rows below give T cell receptor beta chains drawn from one sample of a study of glioma-infiltrating T cells. TCRdb independently ran MiXCR on the multiplex PCR reads; one entry per CDR3 protein. The repertoire includes 150,000 to 200,000 distinct CDR3 sequences, roughly 32% of them detected once, and around 20% sits in the top ten. The specimen was glioma tissue, nonneoplastic brain tissue, or PBMCs (not recorded which). The receptors were sampled from a human donor with low-grade glioma or glioblastoma, undergoing nonglioma brain surgery, or in good health (not recorded which). The CDR3 runs from the conserved cysteine through the conserved F or W. The D gene is left open where the match is weak. Clone size is stated in some rows and not others, as once, few, many or a class when expanded.

TRBJ2-1 | TRBV6-5 | TRBD2 | many | TGTGCCAGCAGTTACTTTTTGGGTAGCGGGAGCAGTGAGCAGTTCTTC | CASSYFLGSGSSEQFF
TRBJ2-1 | TRBV7-9 | TRBD2 | many | TGTGCCAGCAGCTTAGAAGCGGGAAATGAGCAGTTCTTC | CASSLEAGNEQFF
TRBJ2-5 | TRBV7-9 | . | many | TGTGCCAGCAGCTTAGGGACAAGCCAAGAGACCCAGTACTTC | CASSLGTSQETQYF
TRBJ2-3 | TRBV7-8 | . | . | TGTGCCAGCAGCTTAGGGGGGCCTGTCACAGATACGCAGTATTTT | CASSLGGPVTDTQYF
TRBJ2-3 | TRBV5-1 | . | many | TGCGCCAGCAGCTTGGATGCGGGAACAGATACGCAGTATTTT | CASSLDAGTDTQYF
TRBJ2-7 | TRBV14 | . | . | TGTGCCAGAAGCCAATCCCGGGGTGAGCAGTACTTC | CARSQSRGEQYF
TRBJ1-3 | TRBV7-2 | . | many | TGTGCCAGCAGCTTAGACCAGACTGGAAACACCATATATTTT | CASSLDQTGNTIYF
TRBJ2-7 | TRBV5-4 | TRBD2 | many | TGTGCCAGCAGCAGTGGACTAGCGGGGGTCTACGAGCAGTACTTC | CASSSGLAGVYEQYF
TRBJ2-7 | TRBV29-1 | . | many | TGCAGCGTTCGGACAGAGTACTGGGACTACGAGCAGTACTTC | CSVRTEYWDYEQYF
TRBJ1-2 | TRBV6-1 | . | many | TGTGCCAGCAGTCCCGGGACGGAGGTATTTGGCTACACCTTC | CASSPGTEVFGYTF
TRBJ1-6 | TRBV7-2 | . | many | TGTGCCAGCAGCTTTGGGGTCTTCGGGTCACCCCTCCACTTT | CASSFGVFGSPLHF
TRBJ1-5 | TRBV19 | TRBD1 | many | TGTGCCAGTAGTAGGGGACAGGTGGGCTATCAGCCCCAGCATTTT | CASSRGQVGYQPQHF
TRBJ2-5 | TRBV28 | TRBD2 | . | TGTGCCAGCAGTTTAAATACCGGGAAAGCGGGAGAGACCGAGTACTTC | CASSLNTGKAGETEYF
TRBJ2-1 | TRBV11-2 | . | many | TGTGCCAGCAGCTTAGTAGGCTGGGATGAGCAGTTCTTC | CASSLVGWDEQFF
TRBJ1-1 | TRBV28 | . | many | TGTGCCAGCAGTTTACTTCCGGGAGGAGAGGGTGAAGCTTTCTTT | CASSLLPGGEGEAFF
TRBJ2-5 | TRBV5-1 | TRBD2 | . | TGCGCCAGCAGCTGGGGGACTAGTTTGGAGACCCGGTACTTC | CASSWGTSLETRYF
TRBJ2-3 | TRBV4-2 | . | many | TGTGCCAGCAGCCAAGACGCTAGCCGGCCAGATACGCAGTATTTT | CASSQDASRPDTQYF
TRBJ1-1 | TRBV27 | . | . | TGTGCCAGCAGACCGGGAAGAGAGGATACTGAAGCTTTCTTT | CASRPGREDTEAFF
TRBJ2-7 | TRBV6-1 | . | many | TGTGCCAGCAGCTTACAATCAGGGGAGCAGTACTTC | CASSLQSGEQYF
TRBJ2-3 | TRBV4-3 | TRBD1 | many | TGCGCCAGCAGCCACGACAGGGGTTCGGATACGCAGTATTTT | CASSHDRGSDTQYF